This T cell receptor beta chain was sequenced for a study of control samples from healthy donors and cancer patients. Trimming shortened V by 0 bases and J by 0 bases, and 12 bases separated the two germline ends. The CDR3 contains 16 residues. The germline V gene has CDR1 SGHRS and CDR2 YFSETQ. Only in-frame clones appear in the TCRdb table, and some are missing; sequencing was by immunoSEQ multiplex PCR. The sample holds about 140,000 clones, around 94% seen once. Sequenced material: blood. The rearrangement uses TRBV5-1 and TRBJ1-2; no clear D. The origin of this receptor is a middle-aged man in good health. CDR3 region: CASSLGSDVANYGYTF. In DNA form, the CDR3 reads TGCGCCAGCAGCTTGGGGAGCGACGTAGCTAACTATGGCTACACCTTC.